The 9 T cell receptor beta chains listed next were all sequenced from one sample in a study of blood T cell repertoires in COVID-19. The method was immunoSEQ multiplex PCR; TCRdb's version includes in-frame clones alone and lacks a portion of them. The data show approximately 99,000 clones, less than 75% seen once. Material for sequencing was peripheral blood. These receptors originate from a woman aged 40-49 years with acute or convalescent COVID-19.

This clone has just a few counts. The rearrangement links TRBV19 to TRBJ1-1, with TRBD1 matching over 7 bases. This CDR3 region has 13 residues. Germline V gene data show CDR1 as LNHDA and CDR2 as SQIVND (reference sequence). Trimming at V came to 4 bases and at J to 4 bases, leaving 3 bases not matched to a gene. The CDR3 spells CASSKTGTTEAFF. The CDR3 nucleotides read TGTGCCAGTAGTAAGACAGGGACCACTGAAGCTTTCTTT.

This chain uses TRBV2 with TRBJ2-5, with TRBD1 matching 9 bases. This CDR3 comprises 16 residues. The trim removed 6 bases at V and 4 bases at J, leaving 12 bases unmatched. The germline V gene has CDR1 SNHLY and CDR2 FYNNEI. This chain's CDR3 is CASRGPGQGRVETQYF. As DNA, the CDR3 is TGTGCCAGCAGGGGCCCTGGACAGGGGAGGGTAGAGACCCAGTACTTC.

In this sample, this clone turned up a few times. The chain uses TRBV19 and TRBJ1-6; D gene unclear. With 4 bases removed from V and 0 bases from J, the gap between germline ends came to 10 bases. The germline CDR1 and CDR2 sequences are LNHDA and SQIVND (reference sequence). This CDR3 is 16 amino acids long. CDR3 nucleotide sequence: TGTGCCAGTAGTACATCGCCCAGCTCCTATAATTCACCCCTCCACTTT. Translated: CASSTSPSSYNSPLHF.

This chain links TRBV5-1 with TRBJ2-3; 8 bases agree with TRBD2. J was trimmed by 3 bases and V by 4 bases; bases with no gene match: 7. The CDR3 has 15 residues. Per the germline V gene, CDR1 is SGHRS and CDR2 is YFSETQ. The CDR3 DNA sequence: TGCGCCAGCAGCCTCGGCGGGGGGACGACAGATACGCAGTATTTT. Encoded protein: CASSLGGGTTDTQYF.

The gene calls are TRBV5-1 and TRBJ2-7; 7 nucleotides align to TRBD1. Germline trimming cut 1 base from V and 3 bases from J; bases unmatched to any gene: 1. Per germline, CDR1 SGHRS and CDR2 YFSETQ. CDR3 length: 13 residues. The CDR3 here is CASSLPGGYEQYF. Written as DNA, the CDR3 is TGCGCCAGCAGCTTGCCAGGGGGCTACGAGCAGTACTTC.

V and J are TRBV25-1 and TRBJ1-1, with D tentatively TRBD1 (6 bases). V was shortened by 3 bases and J by 7 bases, with 12 bases between the two germline ends. Germline assignment: CDR1 MGHDK and CDR2 SYGVNS. This CDR3 has 13 amino acids. In nucleotides, the CDR3 is TGTGCCAGCAGTGACTCGGGACATAGTGAAGCTTTCTTT. Protein product: CASSDSGHSEAFF.

This clone was detected only once. The J gene is TRBJ1-4, the V gene TRBV23-1, with a weak D call TRBD1 (6 bases). TRBV23-1 is assigned to the ORF class and has an uncertain function. The CDR3 sequence is 16 residues long. V dropped 2 bases and J dropped 0 bases, with 10 bases sitting between them. Written as DNA, the CDR3 is TGCGCCAGCAGTCAAATTCGGACAGCAACTAATGAAAAACTGTTTTTT. Protein product: CASSQIRTATNEKLFF.

The CDR3 DNA sequence: TGTGCCAGCAGCCCCTCGGACAGACTCTCTGGAAACACCATATATTTT. This gives the protein CASSPSDRLSGNTIYF. V usage is TRBV3-1 (or the pseudogene TRBV3-2) and J usage is TRBJ1-3; tentatively, D is TRBD1 (6 bases). Germline V gene data show CDR1 as LGHDT and CDR2 as YNNKEL (reference sequence). Trimming shortened V by 4 bases and J by 0 bases, and 13 bases separated the two germline ends. This CDR3 comprises 16 residues.

The rearrangement links TRBV2 to TRBJ2-5; possibly TRBD1 for D (6 bases). The germline V gene has CDR1 SNHLY and CDR2 FYNNEI. V lost 1 base, J lost 2 bases, and 14 bases lay in between. This CDR3 comprises 16 residues. The CDR3 sequence: CASSEGTGWRQETQYF. The CDR3 DNA sequence: TGTGCCAGCAGTGAAGGAACAGGGTGGAGGCAAGAGACCCAGTACTTC.